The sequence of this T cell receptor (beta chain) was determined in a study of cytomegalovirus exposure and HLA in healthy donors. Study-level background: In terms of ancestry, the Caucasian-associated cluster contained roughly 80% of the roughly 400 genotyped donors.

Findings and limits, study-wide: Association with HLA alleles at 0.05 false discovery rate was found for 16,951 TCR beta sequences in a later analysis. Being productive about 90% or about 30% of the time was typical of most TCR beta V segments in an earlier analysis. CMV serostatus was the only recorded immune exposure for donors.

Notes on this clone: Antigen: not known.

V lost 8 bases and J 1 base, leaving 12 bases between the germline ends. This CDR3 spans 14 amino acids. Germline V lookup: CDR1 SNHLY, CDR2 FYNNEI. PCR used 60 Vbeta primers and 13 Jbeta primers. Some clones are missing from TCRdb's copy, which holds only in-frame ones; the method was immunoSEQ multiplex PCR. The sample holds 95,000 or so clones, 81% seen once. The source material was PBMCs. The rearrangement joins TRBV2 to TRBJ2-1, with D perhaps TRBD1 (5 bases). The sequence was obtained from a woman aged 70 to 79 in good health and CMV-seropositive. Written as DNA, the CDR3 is TGTGCCAGCGGGGCCCAGCAATCCTACAATGAGCAGTTCTTC. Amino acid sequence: CASGAQQSYNEQFF.